This T cell receptor (beta chain) appears in the sequencing data of a study of blood T cell repertoires in COVID-19. Background on the study: Sites across the United States, Italy and Spain contributed samples from acute and convalescent COVID-19. Sources were T cells, B-cell-depleted T cells, or PBMCs; the material itself was cDNA or gDNA.

In the authors' methods: Nucleated cell number was recorded as an estimate derived from reference gene primer amplification. Assay used: immunoSEQ multiplex PCR; TCRdb lists only in-frame clones, some missing. The V and J calls and clone size are taken from that table; D and trimming were inferred from the DNA. Among 140,000 or so clones, about 80% were seen once, and the ten largest hold around 7.8%. The V gene end was trimmed by 0 bases and the J gene end by 7 bases; junction bases not matched to a gene: 6. This CDR3 is built from 15 residues. The V gene's germline CDR1 is MRHNA and CDR2 SNTAGT. The chain combines TRBV6-4 with TRBJ2-1, with 7 bases aligning to TRBD2. The sequence was collected from a human donor in a cohort sampled during active COVID-19. The sample was peripheral blood. The CDR3 loop reads CASSDSGGGTNEQFF. Here the CDR3 DNA reads TGTGCCAGCAGTGACTCAGGCGGGGGAACAAATGAGCAGTTCTTC.